Listed below are T cell receptor beta chains from one sample, sequenced in a study of T-cell reconstitution after alpha-beta-depleted transplantation in children. TCRdb reprocessed the PCR reads via MiXCR and lists one record per CDR3 protein. The sample contains about 360,000 distinct CDR3 sequences, about an eighth of which appear only once. The sample consisted of PBMCs, taken from the stem cell graft. The receptors come from a human donor who donated a stem cell graft to a child with Fanconi anemia. Both conserved end residues are part of each CDR3. The D gene is left open where the match is weak. Only part of the rows carry a size: once, few, many, or a class if the clone is expanded.

>TRBJ2-2|TRBV28|NA|NA
CASSFVGANTGELFF
TGTGCCAGCAGTTTTGTAGGGGCGAACACCGGGGAGCTGTTTTTT
>TRBJ2-5|TRBV20-1|few|TRBD2
CSAPVRTSGGETQYF
TGCAGTGCGCCTGTCCGGACTAGCGGGGGGGAGACCCAGTACTTC
>TRBJ1-1|TRBV6-2/TRBV6-3|many|NA
CASSWGPDTEAFF
TGTGCCAGCAGTTGGGGGCCTGACACTGAAGCTTTCTTT
>TRBJ2-2|TRBV5-5|NA|TRBD1
CASSLGGQGYAGELFF
TGTGCCAGCAGCTTGGGGGGACAGGGGTACGCCGGGGAGCTGTTTTTT
>TRBJ1-4|TRBV12-3/TRBV12-4|NA|TRBD1
CASRGQRNEKLFF
TGTGCCAGCAGGGGACAGCGAAATGAAAAACTGTTTTTT
>TRBJ1-2|TRBV19|NA|NA
CASTWGRANYGYTF
TGTGCCAGTACATGGGGCAGGGCTAACTATGGCTACACCTTC
>TRBJ1-1|TRBV9|many|NA
CASSVGRENTEAFF
TGTGCCAGCAGCGTAGGGAGGGAGAACACTGAAGCTTTCTTT
>TRBJ2-3|TRBV7-9|many|TRBD2
CASSLRRGGTDTQYF
TGTGCCAGCAGCTTACGGCGGGGGGGCACAGATACGCAGTATTTT
>TRBJ2-1|TRBV7-2|few|NA
CASSLARAVQEQFF
TGTGCCAGCAGCTTAGCCAGGGCAGTTCAAGAGCAGTTCTTC
>TRBJ2-5|TRBV25-1|few|NA
CASSTPSTTSETQYF
TGTGCCAGCAGTACTCCCTCGACCACGTCCGAGACCCAGTACTTC
>TRBJ1-1|TRBV18|few|NA
CASSPNDRGTEAFF
TGTGCCAGCTCACCAAACGACAGAGGCACTGAAGCTTTCTTT
>TRBJ2-2|TRBV5-6|few|NA
CASSPLIRGYTGELFF
TGTGCCAGCAGCCCCTTGATCAGGGGCTACACCGGGGAGCTGTTTTTT
>TRBJ2-3|TRBV20-1|many|TRBD2
CSASLAGLDTQYF
TGCAGTGCTAGCCTAGCGGGGTTAGATACGCAGTATTTT
>TRBJ2-5|TRBV11-2|NA|NA
CASSLDGQRQETQYF
TGTGCCAGCAGCTTAGATGGGCAGCGGCAAGAGACCCAGTACTTC
>TRBJ1-6|TRBV28|few|NA
CASSLNVQLSPLHF
TGTGCCAGCAGTCTTAACGTACAGCTTTCACCCCTCCACTTT
>TRBJ2-7|TRBV7-2|many|TRBD2
CASSLGLAEYEQYF
TGTGCCAGCAGCCTCGGACTAGCGGAGTACGAGCAGTACTTC
>TRBJ1-1|TRBV12-3/TRBV12-4|NA|TRBD1
CASSLQQGDPAFF
TGTGCCAGCAGTTTGCAACAGGGGGATCCGGCTTTCTTT
>TRBJ2-3|TRBV29-1|many|NA
CSVFLPSSRRTDTQYF
TGCAGCGTTTTCCTCCCCTCGTCCCGACGGACAGATACGCAGTATTTT
>TRBJ1-1|TRBV5-1|few|NA
CASSPRRDGLNTEAFF
TGCGCCAGCAGCCCCCGCCGGGATGGTTTGAACACTGAAGCTTTCTTT
>TRBJ2-1|TRBV29-1|NA|NA
CSGDTWGSRNEQFF
TGCAGCGGCGACACATGGGGATCCCGCAATGAGCAGTTCTTC
>TRBJ1-4|TRBV4-3|NA|TRBD1
CASSQVPGQGMGDEKLFF
TGCGCCAGCAGCCAAGTTCCCGGACAGGGGATGGGCGATGAAAAACTGTTTTTT
>TRBJ2-7|TRBV5-1|few|TRBD2
CASSRTSGGKNEQYF
TGCGCCAGCAGCCGGACTAGCGGGGGTAAGAACGAGCAGTACTTC
>TRBJ2-3|TRBV28|NA|TRBD2
CASSLSAGGNTDTQYF
TGTGCCAGCAGTTTGTCAGCGGGGGGAAACACAGATACGCAGTATTTT